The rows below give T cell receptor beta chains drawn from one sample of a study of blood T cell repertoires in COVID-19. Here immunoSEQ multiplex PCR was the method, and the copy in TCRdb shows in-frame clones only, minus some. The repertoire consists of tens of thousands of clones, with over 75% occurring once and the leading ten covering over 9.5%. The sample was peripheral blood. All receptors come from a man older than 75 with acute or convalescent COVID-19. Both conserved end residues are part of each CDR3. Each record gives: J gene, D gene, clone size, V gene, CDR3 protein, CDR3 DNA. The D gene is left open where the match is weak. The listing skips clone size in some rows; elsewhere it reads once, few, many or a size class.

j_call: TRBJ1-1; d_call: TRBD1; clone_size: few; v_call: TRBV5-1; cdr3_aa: CASSSYSPGQGIMAFF; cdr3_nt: TGCGCCAGCAGCTCGTACTCCCCGGGACAGGGGATCATGGCTTTCTTT
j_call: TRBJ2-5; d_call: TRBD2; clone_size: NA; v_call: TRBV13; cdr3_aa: CASSSTGTSGGDYEETQYF; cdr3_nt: TGTGCCAGCAGCTCAACCGGGACTAGCGGGGGGGACTATGAAGAGACCCAGTACTTC
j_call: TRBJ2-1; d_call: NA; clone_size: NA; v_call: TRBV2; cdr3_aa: CASSEDRGGRNEQFF; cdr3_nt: TGTGCCAGCAGTGAAGACAGGGGGGGAAGAAATGAGCAGTTCTTC
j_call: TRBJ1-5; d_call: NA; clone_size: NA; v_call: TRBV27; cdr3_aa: CASSLSENQPQHF; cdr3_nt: TGTGCCAGCAGTTTATCGGAGAATCAGCCCCAGCATTTT
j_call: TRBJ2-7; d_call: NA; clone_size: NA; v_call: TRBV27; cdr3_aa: CASSNIGYEQYF; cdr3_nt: TGTGCCAGCAGTAATATCGGGTACGAGCAGTACTTC
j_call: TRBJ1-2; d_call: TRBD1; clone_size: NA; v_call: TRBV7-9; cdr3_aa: CASSAGQDGYTF; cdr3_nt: TGTGCCAGCAGCGCCGGACAGGATGGCTACACCTTC
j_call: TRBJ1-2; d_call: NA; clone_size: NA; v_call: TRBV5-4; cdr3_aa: CASSWGRGAEAYGYTF; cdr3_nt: TGTGCCAGCAGCTGGGGCAGGGGAGCTGAAGCCTATGGCTACACCTTC
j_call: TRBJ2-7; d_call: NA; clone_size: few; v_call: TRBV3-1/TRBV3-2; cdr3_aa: CASSPYPTGHPANSYEQYF; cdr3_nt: TGTGCCAGCAGCCCTTACCCGACAGGTCACCCAGCGAATTCCTACGAGCAGTACTTC
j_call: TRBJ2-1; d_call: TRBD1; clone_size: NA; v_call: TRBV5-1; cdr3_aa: CASSGQGAINEQFF; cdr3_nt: TGCGCCAGCAGCGGACAGGGGGCAATCAATGAGCAGTTCTTC
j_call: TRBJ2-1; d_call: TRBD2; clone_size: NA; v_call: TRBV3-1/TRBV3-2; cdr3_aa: CASSPYSGGRGNEQFF; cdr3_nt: TGTGCCAGCAGCCCCTATAGCGGGGGAAGGGGCAATGAGCAGTTCTTC
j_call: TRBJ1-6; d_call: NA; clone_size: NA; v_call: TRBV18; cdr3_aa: CASSYQGGGSNSPLHF; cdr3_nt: TGTGCCAGCTCCTACCAGGGCGGGGGTAGTAATTCACCCCTCCACTTT
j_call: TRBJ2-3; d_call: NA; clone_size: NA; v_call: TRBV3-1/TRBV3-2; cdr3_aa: CASSQGLRGITDTQYF; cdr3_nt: TGTGCCAGCAGCCAAGGACTGCGGGGTATCACAGATACGCAGTATTTT
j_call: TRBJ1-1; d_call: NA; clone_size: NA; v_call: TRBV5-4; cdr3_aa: CASSPQGWGTEAFF; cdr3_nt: TGTGCCAGCAGCCCCCAGGGTTGGGGCACTGAAGCTTTCTTT
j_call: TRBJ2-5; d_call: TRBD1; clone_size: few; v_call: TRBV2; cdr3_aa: CASRDRYQETQYF; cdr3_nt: TGTGCCAGCAGGGACAGGTACCAAGAGACCCAGTACTTC
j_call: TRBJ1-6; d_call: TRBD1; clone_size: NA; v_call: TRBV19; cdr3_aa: CASSKRDRGDSPLHF; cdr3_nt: TGTGCCAGTAGTAAAAGGGACAGGGGTGATTCACCCCTCCACTTT
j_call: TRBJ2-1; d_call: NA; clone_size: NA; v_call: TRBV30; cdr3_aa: CAWGTGTGYNEQFF; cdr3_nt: TGTGCCTGGGGGACCGGGACTGGATACAATGAACAGTTCTTC
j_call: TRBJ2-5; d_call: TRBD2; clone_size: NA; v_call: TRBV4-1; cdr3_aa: CASSQDWTSGGPRETQYF; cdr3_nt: TGCGCCAGCAGCCAAGATTGGACTAGCGGGGGACCTAGGGAGACCCAGTACTTC
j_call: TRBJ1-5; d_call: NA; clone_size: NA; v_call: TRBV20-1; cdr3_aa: CSASPGYDQPQHF; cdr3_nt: TGCAGTGCTAGTCCAGGGTATGATCAGCCCCAGCATTTT
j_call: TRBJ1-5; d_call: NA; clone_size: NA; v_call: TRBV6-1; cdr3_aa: CASSPDRRNQPQHF; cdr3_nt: TGTGCCAGCAGCCCAGACAGGAGAAATCAGCCCCAGCATTTT
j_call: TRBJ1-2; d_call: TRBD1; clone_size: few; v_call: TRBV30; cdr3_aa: CAWIRDRGPSGTF; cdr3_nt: TGTGCCTGGATAAGGGACAGGGGGCCTTCGGGGACCTTC
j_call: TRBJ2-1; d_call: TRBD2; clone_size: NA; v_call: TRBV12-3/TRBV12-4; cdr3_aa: CASTGGNEQFF; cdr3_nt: TGTGCCAGCACGGGGGGAAATGAGCAGTTCTTC
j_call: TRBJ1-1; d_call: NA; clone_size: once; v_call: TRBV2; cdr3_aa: CASSDRFTEAFF; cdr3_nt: TGTGCCAGCAGTGACAGATTCACTGAAGCTTTCTTT
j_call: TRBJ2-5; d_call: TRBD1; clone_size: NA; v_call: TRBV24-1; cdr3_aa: CATSGTGSETQYF; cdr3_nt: TGTGCCACCAGTGGGACAGGGTCAGAGACCCAGTACTTC
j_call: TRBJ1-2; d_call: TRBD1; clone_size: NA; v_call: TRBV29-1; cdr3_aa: CSVTTGGANYGYTF; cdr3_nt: TGCAGCGTCACAACAGGGGGCGCGAACTATGGCTACACCTTC
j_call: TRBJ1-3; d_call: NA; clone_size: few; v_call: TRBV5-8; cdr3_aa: CASSLDRSSGNTIYF; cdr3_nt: TGTGCCAGCAGCTTGGATAGGAGCTCTGGAAACACCATATATTTT
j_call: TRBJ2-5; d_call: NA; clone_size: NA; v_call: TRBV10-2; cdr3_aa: CASSRQDQETQYF; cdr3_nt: TGCGCCAGCAGCAGACAGGATCAAGAGACCCAGTACTTC
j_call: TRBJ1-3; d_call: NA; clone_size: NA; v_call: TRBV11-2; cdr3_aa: CASRQGAGNTIYF; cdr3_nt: TGTGCCAGCAGACAGGGTGCTGGAAACACCATATATTTT
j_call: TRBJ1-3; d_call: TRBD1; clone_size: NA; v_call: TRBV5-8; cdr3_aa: CASSPRDRGSGNTIYF; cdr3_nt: TGTGCCAGCAGCCCTCGGGACAGGGGATCTGGAAACACCATATATTTT
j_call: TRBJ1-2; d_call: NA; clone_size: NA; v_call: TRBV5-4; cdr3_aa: CASSSMTGFNYGYTF; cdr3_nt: TGTGCCAGCAGCTCGATGACAGGATTTAACTATGGCTACACCTTC
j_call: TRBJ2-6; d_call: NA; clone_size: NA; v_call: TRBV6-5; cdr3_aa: CGTGQTSGANVLTF; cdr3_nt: TGTGGGACTGGACAGACCTCTGGGGCCAACGTCCTGACTTTC
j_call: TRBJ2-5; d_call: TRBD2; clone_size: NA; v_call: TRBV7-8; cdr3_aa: CASSLAGGQGETQYF; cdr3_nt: TGTGCCAGCAGCCTCGCGGGGGGGCAAGGCGAGACCCAGTACTTC
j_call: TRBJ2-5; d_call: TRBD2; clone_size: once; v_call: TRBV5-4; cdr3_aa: CASSLRLAGRTTQYF; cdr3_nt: TGTGCCAGCAGCTTACGCCTAGCGGGTCGGACGACCCAGTACTTC
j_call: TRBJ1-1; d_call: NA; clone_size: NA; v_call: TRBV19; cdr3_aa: CASSPYGVETEAFF; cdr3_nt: TGTGCCAGTAGTCCCTACGGGGTAGAAACTGAAGCTTTCTTT
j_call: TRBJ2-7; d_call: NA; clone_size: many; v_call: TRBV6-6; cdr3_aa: CASSGTAGDHEQYF; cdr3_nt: TGTGCCAGCAGTGGAACAGCAGGGGACCACGAGCAGTACTTC
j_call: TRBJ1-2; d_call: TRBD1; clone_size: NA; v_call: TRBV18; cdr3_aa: CASSPWGQGVSGYTF; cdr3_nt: TGTGCCAGCTCACCATGGGGACAGGGGGTGAGTGGCTACACCTTC
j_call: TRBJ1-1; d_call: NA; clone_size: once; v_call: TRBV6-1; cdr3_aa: CASSETRVSTEAFF; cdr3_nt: TGTGCCAGCAGTGAAACGAGGGTTTCAACTGAAGCTTTCTTT
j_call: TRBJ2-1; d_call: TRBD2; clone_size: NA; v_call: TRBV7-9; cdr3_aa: CASSPGRGGNNEQFF; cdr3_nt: TGTGCCAGCAGCCCGGGGCGGGGGGGAAACAATGAGCAGTTCTTC
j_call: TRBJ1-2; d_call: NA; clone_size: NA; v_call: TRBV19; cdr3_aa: CATKDIGGGYTF; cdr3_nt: TGTGCCACCAAGGACATAGGGGGAGGCTACACCTTC
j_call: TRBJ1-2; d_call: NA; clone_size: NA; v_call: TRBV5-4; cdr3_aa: CASSLSGAWGTF; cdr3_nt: TGTGCCAGCAGCTTGAGCGGGGCGTGGGGTACCTTC
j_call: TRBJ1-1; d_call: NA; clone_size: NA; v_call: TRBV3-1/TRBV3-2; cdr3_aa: CASSQVRLTPGGTEAFF; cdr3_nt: TGTGCCAGCAGCCAGGTGCGGCTGACCCCCGGGGGCACTGAAGCTTTCTTT
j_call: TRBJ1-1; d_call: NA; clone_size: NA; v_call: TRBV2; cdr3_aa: CASREPVNTEAFF; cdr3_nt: TGTGCCAGCAGAGAGCCGGTCAACACTGAAGCTTTCTTT
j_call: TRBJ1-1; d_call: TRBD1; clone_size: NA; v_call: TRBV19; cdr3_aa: CASSIIGQGNWLNTEAFF; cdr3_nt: TGTGCCAGTAGTATTATCGGACAGGGTAATTGGCTGAACACTGAAGCTTTCTTT
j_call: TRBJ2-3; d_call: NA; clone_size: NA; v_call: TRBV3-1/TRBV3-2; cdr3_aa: CASSQSGGLTDTQYF; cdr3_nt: TGTGCCAGCAGCCAATCGGGGGGCCTCACAGATACGCAGTATTTT
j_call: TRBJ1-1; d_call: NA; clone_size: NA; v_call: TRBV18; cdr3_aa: CASSPPRGRTEAFF; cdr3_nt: TGTGCCAGCTCACCACCCAGGGGAAGAACTGAAGCTTTCTTT
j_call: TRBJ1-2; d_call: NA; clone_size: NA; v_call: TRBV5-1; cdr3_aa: CASSPQQGRGYTF; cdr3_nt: TGCGCCAGCAGCCCGCAACAGGGTAGAGGCTACACCTTC
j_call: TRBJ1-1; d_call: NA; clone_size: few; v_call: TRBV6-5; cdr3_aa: CASSSLTGHLGEAFF; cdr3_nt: TGTGCCAGCAGTTCCTTAACGGGACATCTAGGTGAAGCTTTCTTT
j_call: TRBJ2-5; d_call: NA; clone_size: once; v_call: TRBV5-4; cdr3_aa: CASSMTPNSQETQYF; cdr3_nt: TGTGCCAGCAGCATGACACCCAACAGCCAAGAGACCCAGTACTTC
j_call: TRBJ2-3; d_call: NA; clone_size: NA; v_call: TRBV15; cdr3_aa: CATSSLGGDTQYF; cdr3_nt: TGTGCCACCAGCAGCCTTGGGGGGGATACGCAGTATTTT
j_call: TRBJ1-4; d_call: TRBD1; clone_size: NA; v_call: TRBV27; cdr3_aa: CASSLEGKPGQGDEKLFF; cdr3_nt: TGTGCCAGCAGTTTGGAGGGGAAACCGGGACAGGGGGATGAAAAACTGTTTTTT
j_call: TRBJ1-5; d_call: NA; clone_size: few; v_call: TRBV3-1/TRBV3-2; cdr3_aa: CASSQGANQPQHF; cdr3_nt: TGTGCCAGCAGCCAGGGGGCGAATCAGCCCCAGCATTTT
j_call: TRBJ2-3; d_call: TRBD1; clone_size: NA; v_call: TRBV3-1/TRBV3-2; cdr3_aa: CASSQLRQGIADTQYF; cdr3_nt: TGTGCCAGCAGCCAACTCAGACAGGGGATCGCAGATACGCAGTATTTT
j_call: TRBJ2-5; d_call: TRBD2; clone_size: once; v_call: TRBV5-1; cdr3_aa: CASSPGGGQETQYF; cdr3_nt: TGCGCCAGCAGCCCGGGAGGGGGGCAAGAGACCCAGTACTTC